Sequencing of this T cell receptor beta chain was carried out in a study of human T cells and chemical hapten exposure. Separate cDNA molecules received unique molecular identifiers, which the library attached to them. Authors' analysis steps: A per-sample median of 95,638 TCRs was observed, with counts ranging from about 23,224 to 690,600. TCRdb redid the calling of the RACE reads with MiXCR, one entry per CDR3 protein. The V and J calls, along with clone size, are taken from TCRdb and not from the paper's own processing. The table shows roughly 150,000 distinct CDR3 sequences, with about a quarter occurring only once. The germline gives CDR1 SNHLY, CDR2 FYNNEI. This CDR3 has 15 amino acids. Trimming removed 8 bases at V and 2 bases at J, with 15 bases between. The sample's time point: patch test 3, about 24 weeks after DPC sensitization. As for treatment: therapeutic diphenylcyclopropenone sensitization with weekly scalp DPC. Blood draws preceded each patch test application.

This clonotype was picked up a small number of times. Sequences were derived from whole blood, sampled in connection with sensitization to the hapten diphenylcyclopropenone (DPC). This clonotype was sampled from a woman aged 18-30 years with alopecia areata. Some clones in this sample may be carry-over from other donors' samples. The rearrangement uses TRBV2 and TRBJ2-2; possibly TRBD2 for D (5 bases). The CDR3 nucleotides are TGTGCCAGCCGATATGTCAGCGGTAACACCGGGGAGCTGTTTTTT. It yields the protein CASRYVSGNTGELFF.